The next 18 T cell receptor beta chains were all read from a single sample in a study of Graves' ophthalmopathy and Graves' hyperthyroidism. Amplification of the TCR beta CDR3 regions used RNA transcripts (as template). First-round RT-PCR used HTBI primers; second-round multiplex PCR followed. TCRdb independently ran MiXCR on the multiplex PCR reads; one entry per CDR3 protein. The sample shows some 160,000 distinct CDR3 sequences, 35% to 45% of them seen only once. Sequences were obtained from peripheral blood. The receptor source for this set is a man aged 25-40 years with Graves' ophthalmopathy.

CDR3 amino acids: CASIDRGRAFF. The CDR3 DNA is TGTGCCAGCATCGACAGGGGCCGCGCTTTCTTT. This rearrangement joins TRBV27 to TRBJ1-1, with 8 bases lining up with TRBD1. V lost 7 bases to trimming and J lost 11 bases; unmatched junction nucleotides: 6. The CDR3 contains 11 residues. The germline V gene has CDR1 MNHEY and CDR2 SMNVEV (reference sequence).

This clonotype was counted ten times or more. The rearrangement uses TRBV24-1 and TRBJ2-5; 10 nucleotides line up with TRBD1. The CDR3 is made up of 17 amino acids. Germline V gene sequence: CDR1 KGHDR, CDR2 SFDVKD. J lost 5 bases, V lost 0 bases, and 8 bases had no gene match. The CDR3 sequence: CATSDLRVGTGVETQYF. In DNA form, the CDR3 reads TGTGCCACCAGTGATTTGCGAGTGGGGACAGGGGTCGAGACCCAGTACTTC.

The sample holds many counts of this clonotype. CDR3 region: CASAQGGSTEAFF. CDR3 bases: TGTGCCAGCGCCCAGGGGGGGTCCACTGAAGCTTTCTTT. V gene TRBV28 combines with J gene TRBJ1-1, with TRBD1 matching 7 bases. The CDR3 covers 13 residues. In germline, CDR1 is MDHEN, CDR2 SYDVKM. The V and J ends lost 8 bases and 4 bases, in that order; junction bases with no gene match: 7.

Ten or more counts support this clonotype. The chain combines TRBV12-3 or TRBV12-4 with TRBJ1-1; weak D call: TRBD1 (5 bases). Trimming took off 7 bases at V and 5 bases at J, with 17 bases between the two ends. This CDR3 is 14 amino acids long. The CDR3 protein is CASTIGGSGTEAFF. CDR3 bases: TGTGCCAGCACCATTGGGGGGAGTGGGACTGAAGCTTTCTTT.

The gene calls are TRBV5-8 and TRBJ1-2; 12 nucleotides line up with TRBD1. Trimming removed 4 bases from V and 8 bases from J; junction bases left unmatched: 9. Germline-derived CDR1 and CDR2 are SGHTS and YDEGEE. The CDR3 extends over 15 amino acids. CDR3 in amino acids: CASSRDGTGGNGYTF. The CDR3 DNA is TGTGCCAGCAGCCGAGACGGGACAGGGGGCAACGGCTACACCTTC. Complete variable domain (other parts from reference TRBV5-8 and TRBJ1-2): EAGVTQSPTHLIKTRGQQATLRCSPISGHTSVYWYQQALGLGLQFLLWYDEGEERNRGNFPPRFSGRQFPNYSSELNVNALELEDSALYLCASSRDGTGGNGYTFGSGTRLTVV.

The chain is built from TRBV6-2 or TRBV6-3 and TRBJ2-7, with TRBD2 identical over 11 bases. CDR1 MNHEY and CDR2 SVGEGT come from the germline V gene. The CDR3 length is 15 residues. Trimming at V came to 8 bases and at J to 0 bases, leaving 6 bases not matched to a gene. CDR3 bases: TGTGCCAGCCATCCTAGCGGGGGGACCTCCTACGAGCAGTACTTC. Protein product: CASHPSGGTSYEQYF.

V usage is TRBV14 and J usage is TRBJ1-1, with 7 bases lining up with TRBD1. The CDR3 consists of 17 residues. Per the germline V gene, CDR1 is SGHDN and CDR2 is FVKESK. Trimming removed 0 bases from V and 2 bases from J; junction bases left unmatched: 9. CDR3 DNA sequence: TGTGCCAGCAGCCAAGACTCCCTTTGGACAGGTAACACTGAAGCTTTCTTT. Protein sequence: CASSQDSLWTGNTEAFF.

The sample holds many counts of this clonotype. The chain is built from TRBV7-2 and TRBJ1-6, with no clear D. The germline CDR1 and CDR2 sequences are SGHTA and FQGNSA. The CDR3 is 13 amino acids. V lost 0 bases and J lost 7, with 4 bases in between. CDR3 in amino acids: CASSLAANSPLHF. CDR3 nucleotide sequence: TGTGCCAGCAGCTTAGCGGCCAATTCACCCCTCCACTTT.

This clonotype has ten or more counts. This chain links TRBV4-3 with TRBJ1-1; TRBD1 might be the D (5 bases). The germline CDR1 and CDR2 sequences are LGHNA and YSLEER. The CDR3 length is 13 residues. V dropped 3 bases and J dropped 5 bases, with 10 bases sitting between them. In DNA form, the CDR3 reads TGCGCCAGCAGCCACAGAGGGGCAACTGAAGCTTTCTTT. It codes for CASSHRGATEAFF.

The chain employs TRBV19 and TRBJ1-5; TRBD1 agrees at 7 bases. V was clipped by 3 bases and J by 7 bases; unmatched bases: 9. Germline V lookup: CDR1 LNHDA, CDR2 SQIVND (reference sequence). This CDR3 has 15 residues. CDR3 sequence reads: CASSIGGGGYQPQHF. Here the CDR3 DNA reads TGTGCCAGTAGTATTGGTGGAGGGGGCTACCAGCCCCAGCATTTT. Together with reference TRBV19 and TRBJ1-5, the CDR3 gives the full variable domain: DGGITQSPKYLFRKEGQNVTLSCEQNLNHDAMYWYRQDPGQGLRLIYYSQIVNDFQKGDIAEGYSVSREKKESFPLTVTSAQKNPTAFYLCASSIGGGGYQPQHFGDGTRLSIL.

The chain couples TRBV7-2 to TRBJ2-7; 8 positions agree with TRBD1. The J segment lost 2 bases and the V segment lost 2 bases, leaving 5 bases of the junction unmatched. This CDR3 has 15 residues. The germline V gene encodes CDR1 SGHTA and CDR2 FQGNSA. The CDR3 loop is CASSLMQGAAYEQYF. CDR3 DNA sequence: TGTGCCAGCAGCTTAATGCAGGGGGCGGCCTACGAGCAGTACTTC.

This clonotype was counted at least ten times. The chain has TRBV12-3 or TRBV12-4 and TRBJ2-2; 11 bases fit TRBD1. With V trimmed by 6 bases and J by 0 bases, 6 bases remained unmatched. The CDR3 covers 17 residues. For the CDR3, the DNA is TGTGCCAGCAGCCGTGGACAGGGGGCTCCGAACACCGGGGAGCTGTTTTTT. It translates to CASSRGQGAPNTGELFF.

Ten or more counts support this clonotype. The J gene is TRBJ1-1, the V gene TRBV5-5; a weak D match, TRBD1 (5 bases). Germline V lookup: CDR1 SGHKS, CDR2 YYEKEE (reference sequence). The germline V and J ends were trimmed by 4 bases and 10 bases, with 17 bases remaining between them. The CDR3 has 13 residues. The CDR3 sequence is CASSGAGGEGAFF. The CDR3, as DNA: TGTGCCAGCAGCGGGGCCGGGGGGGAAGGAGCTTTCTTT.

There are many counts of this clonotype. The rearrangement links TRBV6-2 or TRBV6-3 to TRBJ2-7, with 9 nucleotides matching TRBD1. Germline V gives CDR1 MNHEY, CDR2 SVGEGT. This CDR3 has 15 residues. V lost 5 bases, J lost 1 base, and 6 bases stayed unmatched. CDR3 DNA: TGTGCCAGCAGTACGCCGGGACAGGGTTCCTACGAGCAGTACTTC. Translating it yields CASSTPGQGSYEQYF.

The chain uses TRBV5-1 and TRBJ2-5; 8 nucleotides match TRBD2. Trimming at V came to 3 bases and at J to 1 base, leaving 5 bases not matched to a gene. The germline V gene encodes CDR1 SGHRS and CDR2 YFSETQ. This CDR3 has 15 residues. CDR3 in DNA: TGCGCCAGCAGCTCGACCGGGGGGGGCCAAGAGACCCAGTACTTC. It is translated as CASSSTGGGQETQYF.

The V call is TRBV24-1, the J call TRBJ1-2; 9 nucleotides match TRBD1. The CDR3 covers 14 residues. CDR1 KGHDR and CDR2 SFDVKD come from the germline V gene. The junction had 10 bases not matched to a gene; V was cut back by 7 bases and J by 8 bases. CDR3 coding DNA: TGTGCCACCAGCCCTGGGGGGACAGGGAAAGGCTACACCTTC. Translation gives CATSPGGTGKGYTF.

This clonotype has at least ten counts. V is TRBV12-3 or TRBV12-4 and J is TRBJ1-1; D uncertain. V shed 7 bases and J shed 0 bases, with 9 bases lying between them. CDR3 length: 13 amino acids. The CDR3 coding sequence is TGTGCCAGCACTCAAGTGATGAACACTGAAGCTTTCTTT. Its protein product is CASTQVMNTEAFF.

This clonotype was counted ten times or more. The V and J genes are TRBV12-3 or TRBV12-4 and TRBJ1-1, with no clear D. CDR3 length equals 13 residues. V lost 2 bases, J lost 1 base, and 5 bases lay in between. In DNA form, the CDR3 reads TGTGCCAGCAGTTTATTCCCGAACACTGAAGCTTTCTTT. This translates into CASSLFPNTEAFF.